A selection of T cell receptor beta chains follows, all from one sample in a study of T cell responses to AZD1222 COVID-19 vaccine. Produced via immunoSEQ multiplex PCR; TCRdb's table is partial and in-frame only. The sample carries under 150,000 clones, roughly 90% recorded once. Sequences were derived from peripheral blood, sampled 28 days after the second AZD1222 dose. Every receptor here comes from an adult who received the AZD1222 COVID-19 vaccine. The CDR3 runs from the conserved cysteine through the conserved F or W. The D gene is left open where the match is weak. The size of a clone is reported for some rows only, either as once, few or many, or as a class for expanded clones.

-	TRBV4-2	TRBJ2-4	-	CASSQEDFSGIAKNIQYF	TGTGCCAGCAGCCAAGAGGATTTTAGCGGAATAGCCAAAAACATTCAGTACTTC
-	TRBV27	TRBJ2-7	TRBD2	CASSFSGGSYEQYF	TGTGCCAGCAGTTTTTCGGGGGGCTCCTACGAGCAGTACTTC
-	TRBV12-3/TRBV12-4	TRBJ2-7	-	CASRPTGSYEQYF	TGTGCCAGCAGACCTACAGGGTCCTACGAGCAGTACTTC
-	TRBV30	TRBJ1-1	-	CAWKPSRLKAFF	TGTGCCTGGAAGCCCAGTAGGTTAAAAGCTTTCTTT
-	TRBV18	TRBJ1-2	-	CASSPTDADYGYTF	TGTGCCAGCTCACCAACGGACGCGGACTATGGCTACACCTTC
-	TRBV3-1/TRBV3-2	TRBJ2-7	-	CASSQGVAAYEQYF	TGTGCCAGCAGCCAAGGGGTGGCAGCCTACGAGCAGTACTTC
-	TRBV3-1/TRBV3-2	TRBJ2-3	-	CASSQVERLETDTQYF	TGTGCCAGCAGCCAAGTAGAGAGGTTAGAGACAGATACGCAGTATTTT
-	TRBV27	TRBJ1-1	TRBD1	CASSLPPTGGAGTEAFF	TGTGCCAGCAGTTTGCCCCCAACAGGGGGCGCGGGCACTGAAGCTTTCTTT
few	TRBV5-4	TRBJ2-2	-	CASSWQPNTGELFF	TGTGCCAGCAGCTGGCAGCCGAACACCGGGGAGCTGTTTTTT
-	TRBV6-2/TRBV6-3	TRBJ2-1	-	CASSSFSGPVGNEQFF	TGTGCCAGCAGTTCCTTTAGCGGCCCTGTGGGCAATGAGCAGTTCTTC
-	TRBV19	TRBJ1-2	-	CASTGGPGYGYTF	TGTGCCAGTACGGGGGGCCCAGGGTATGGCTACACCTTC
-	TRBV15	TRBJ1-5	-	CATSRDPGNTGSPQHF	TGTGCCACCAGCAGAGATCCCGGGAACACTGGCTCGCCCCAGCATTTT
-	TRBV12-3/TRBV12-4	TRBJ2-1	TRBD2	CASRRTSGNEQFF	TGTGCCAGCAGGCGGACTAGTGGGAATGAGCAGTTCTTC
-	TRBV28	TRBJ1-3	-	CASSLFSALSGNTIYF	TGTGCCAGCAGTTTATTTTCAGCTCTCTCTGGAAACACCATATATTTT
once	TRBV6-5	TRBJ2-7	-	CASSSRGTYEQYF	TGTGCCAGCAGTTCCAGGGGAACCTACGAGCAGTACTTC
-	TRBV29-1	TRBJ1-1	-	CSVVAGVRTEAFF	TGCAGCGTTGTCGCCGGGGTAAGGACTGAAGCTTTCTTT
-	TRBV19	TRBJ1-6	TRBD1	CASSMGQGSSPLHF	TGTGCCAGTAGTATGGGACAGGGTTCTTCACCCCTCCACTTT
-	TRBV19	TRBJ2-1	TRBD2	CASSIEPGGASYNEQFF	TGTGCCAGTAGTATAGAACCCGGGGGGGCGTCCTACAATGAGCAGTTCTTC
-	TRBV10-2	TRBJ1-1	-	CASSSRTEAFF	TGCGCCAGCAGTAGCCGGACTGAAGCTTTCTTT
-	TRBV15	TRBJ1-4	-	CATSRNRDPGEKLFF	TGTGCCACCAGCAGAAACCGGGACCCGGGAGAAAAACTGTTTTTT
-	TRBV27	TRBJ2-7	-	CASSLAPLTGSYEQYF	TGTGCCAGCAGTTTGGCCCCACTAACAGGCTCCTACGAGCAGTACTTC
-	TRBV10-3	TRBJ1-2	TRBD1	CAISESGTGNYGYTF	TGTGCCATCAGTGAGTCCGGGACAGGGAACTATGGCTACACCTTC
-	TRBV24-1	TRBJ2-1	-	CATSDERDNHEQFF	TGTGCCACCAGTGATGAGAGGGACAATCATGAGCAGTTCTTC
-	TRBV19	TRBJ1-4	-	CASSILREPEKLFF	TGTGCCAGTAGTATCCTCAGGGAGCCTGAAAAACTGTTTTTT
-	TRBV28	TRBJ1-5	-	CASTSGTFSNQPQHF	TGTGCCAGCACCTCTGGGACTTTTAGCAATCAGCCCCAGCATTTT
few	TRBV7-8	TRBJ1-1	TRBD1	CASSSIQGGLVTEAFF	TGTGCCAGCAGCTCAATCCAGGGGGGTCTGGTCACTGAAGCTTTCTTT
-	TRBV30	TRBJ2-3	-	CAWQGISTDTQYF	TGTGCCTGGCAGGGAATCAGCACAGATACGCAGTATTTT
-	TRBV13	TRBJ1-2	-	CASSLAGDSYTF	TGTGCCAGCAGCTTAGCAGGGGATAGCTACACCTTC
-	TRBV5-1	TRBJ2-7	TRBD2	CASSLISGGASYEQYF	TGCGCCAGCAGCTTGATTAGCGGGGGAGCCTCCTACGAGCAGTACTTC
-	TRBV3-1/TRBV3-2	TRBJ1-2	-	CASSRGGANYGYTF	TGTGCCAGCAGCCGGGGGGGAGCTAACTATGGCTACACCTTC
-	TRBV6-5	TRBJ1-1	-	CASSYSIRMNTEAFF	TGTGCCAGCAGTTACTCGATTAGGATGAACACTGAAGCTTTCTTT
-	TRBV7-2	TRBJ1-2	-	CASSLGSYGYTF	TGTGCCAGCAGCTTGGGTTCGTATGGCTACACCTTC
-	TRBV4-3	TRBJ2-3	TRBD2	CASSPRPLAGDADTQYF	TGCGCCAGCAGCCCACGGCCCTTAGCGGGGGACGCAGATACGCAGTATTTT
-	TRBV6-5	TRBJ1-4	-	CASRTRGKLFF	TGTGCCAGCAGAACCCGGGGAAAACTGTTTTTT
-	TRBV15	TRBJ1-1	-	CATSRGHTGSGTEAFF	TGTGCCACCAGCAGAGGCCACACGGGGTCAGGGACTGAAGCTTTCTTT
-	TRBV6-5	TRBJ2-7	-	CASSYSSGAVGQQYF	TGTGCCAGCAGTTACTCTTCGGGGGCGGTTGGCCAGCAGTACTTC